These 30 T cell receptor beta chains were all obtained from the same sample, sequenced in a study of CD8+ T cells in alopecia areata. It was cDNA, reverse transcribed from extracted RNA, that served as the sequencing template. Profiled with immunoSEQ multiplex PCR; TCRdb holds only in-frame clones, not every one. This table has some 180,000 clones, almost 65% appearing once. The sequenced sample was CD4+ T cells sorted from blood, obtained at week 0. These receptors were obtained from a human donor with alopecia areata.

The chain employs TRBV4-3 and TRBJ2-1; 7 positions agree with TRBD2. The CDR3 is 13 residues long. V dropped 1 base and J dropped 12; count of bases not matched to a gene: 6. The germline CDR1 and CDR2 sequences are LGHNA and YSLEER. CDR3 loop: CASSQGRGGGQFF. In DNA, the CDR3 is TGCGCCAGCAGCCAAGGTCGCGGGGGAGGGCAGTTCTTC.

The chain recombines TRBV30 with TRBJ2-2, with a possible D match to TRBD1 (6 bases). The CDR3 covers 14 residues. Between the trimmed V and J ends, which lost 4 bases and 9 bases, there was a span of 18 bases. The germline V gene has CDR1 GTSNPN and CDR2 SVGIG (reference sequence). CDR3 region: CAWTYRARFRELFF. The CDR3 bases are TGTGCCTGGACCTACAGGGCGAGATTCCGGGAGCTGTTTTTT.

The chain recombines TRBV29-1 with TRBJ2-4, with 10 positions matching TRBD1. CDR1 and CDR2 (germline): SQVTM, ANQGSEA. The CDR3 has 14 amino acids. Trimming took 7 bases from V and 8 from J; bases not matched to a gene: 11. The CDR3 loop is CSARSGTGDDIQYF. The CDR3, as DNA: TGCAGCGCGAGATCCGGGACAGGGGATGACATTCAGTACTTC.

This CDR3 is CAWSDPPQDYGYTF. The CDR3, as DNA: TGTGCCTGGAGTGACCCTCCTCAGGACTATGGCTACACCTTC. The V gene is TRBV30, the J gene TRBJ1-2; D unresolved. CDR1 is GTSNPN and CDR2 is SVGIG in the germline V gene (reference sequence). The ends were cut back, 1 base at V and 3 bases at J, with 12 bases in the middle. This CDR3 spans 14 amino acids. Combining the CDR3 with reference TRBV30 and TRBJ1-2 gives the whole variable domain SQTIHQWPATLVQPVGSPLSLECTVEGTSNPNLYWYRQAAGRGLQLLFYSVGIGQISSEVPQNLSASRPQDRQFILSSKKLLLSDSGFYLCAWSDPPQDYGYTFGSGTRLTVV.

This clone was detected a few times. This sequence joins TRBV29-1 and TRBJ2-7; D possibly corresponds to TRBD1 (6 bases). V was clipped by 4 bases and J by 7 bases, with 14 bases between them. Germline V gene sequence: CDR1 SQVTM, CDR2 ANQGSEA. The CDR3 runs 12 residues. The CDR3 sequence is CSVARDTEEQYF. CDR3 in DNA: TGCAGCGTTGCCCGGGACACCGAGGAGCAGTACTTC.

On this clone itself: Other nucleotide sequences in the sample specify the same CDR3. This chain uses TRBV29-1 with TRBJ1-1, with D unclear. V was shortened by 4 bases and J by 3 bases, with 6 bases between the two germline ends. CDR1 is SQVTM and CDR2 is ANQGSEA in the germline V gene. The CDR3 totals 11 residues. The CDR3 is CSVVRDTEAFF. CDR3 DNA sequence: TGCAGCGTTGTGCGAGACACTGAAGCTTTCTTT. The full variable domain, rest sourced from reference TRBV29-1 and TRBJ1-1, is SAVISQKPSRDICQRGTSLTIQCQVDSQVTMMFWYRQQPGQSLTLIATANQGSEATYESGFVIDKFPISRPNLTFSTLTVSNMSPEDSSIYLCSVVRDTEAFFGQGTRLTVV.

The gene calls are TRBV25-1 and TRBJ1-2; weak D call: TRBD1 (5 bases). The CDR3 loop spans 15 amino acids. Germline CDR1 is MGHDK and CDR2 is SYGVNS. The V end was cut by 3 bases, the J end by 8 bases, with 19 bases between. CDR3 protein: CASSDDLGGTRGYTF. CDR3 DNA sequence: TGTGCCAGCAGTGATGATCTTGGGGGTACAAGGGGCTACACCTTC.

The CDR3 spells CASSPGTTGGYTF. As DNA, the CDR3 is TGCGCCAGCAGCCCGGGGACGACGGGTGGCTACACCTTC. The rearrangement links TRBV4-3 to TRBJ1-2; possibly TRBD1 for D (5 bases). V was shortened by 4 bases and J by 7 bases, with 13 bases between the two germline ends. Germline-derived CDR1 and CDR2 are LGHNA and YSLEER. The CDR3 is made up of 13 amino acids.

In this sample, this clone turned up a few times. The genes are TRBV7-6 and TRBJ2-5, with a tentative D call TRBD1 (6 bases). The CDR3 contains 15 residues. Germline V gene sequence: CDR1 SGHVS, CDR2 FNYEAQ. V was shortened by 5 bases and J by 4 bases, with 17 bases between the two germline ends. The DNA for the CDR3 is TGTGCCAGCAGCCCGATCCAGGGGCTCGGAGAGACCCAGTACTTC. This sequence encodes CASSPIQGLGETQYF. The variable domain in full, with the rest retrieved from reference TRBV7-6 and TRBJ2-5, is GAGVSQSPRYKVTKRGQDVALRCDPISGHVSLYWYRQALGQGPEFLTYFNYEAQQDKSGLPNDRFSAERPEGSISTLTIQRTEQRDSAMYRCASSPIQGLGETQYFGPGTRLLVL.

The CDR3 is CASSVEAGPGSPLHF. The CDR3 DNA reads as TGTGCCAGCAGCGTAGAGGCAGGGCCAGGTTCACCCCTCCACTTT. J is TRBJ1-6 and V is TRBV9; D is perhaps TRBD1 (5 bases). Trimming pared 0 bases from V and 9 bases from J, leaving 13 bases between. The CDR3 covers 15 residues. CDR1 and CDR2 (germline): SGDLS, YYNGEE.

J is TRBJ1-5 and V is TRBV19, with D possibly TRBD1 on 5 matching bases. V lost 0 bases to trimming and J lost 5 bases, with 5 bases between them. Germline CDR1 LNHDA, CDR2 SQIVND (reference sequence). The CDR3 is 13 amino acids. The CDR3 region is CASSIDRDQPQHF. Written as DNA, the CDR3 is TGTGCCAGTAGTATAGACAGGGATCAGCCCCAGCATTTT.

V and J are TRBV5-1 and TRBJ2-1; weak D call: TRBD1 (7 bases). Germline CDR1 is SGHRS and CDR2 is YFSETQ. Trimming stripped 4 bases from V and 3 bases from J, with 17 bases between. The CDR3 spans 16 residues. CDR3 sequence reads: CASSPEGGTVYNEQFF. The CDR3 DNA reads TGCGCCAGCAGCCCGGAGGGCGGGACAGTCTACAATGAGCAGTTCTTC.

This clone came up once. The rearrangement joins TRBV7-2 to TRBJ1-6, with 7 bases matching TRBD1. V was pared by 11 bases and J by 5 bases, with 12 bases of the junction left unmatched. The CDR3 spans 15 residues. In germline, CDR1 is SGHTA, CDR2 FQGNSA. CDR3 in amino acids: CAGHRGRGDNSPLHF. The CDR3 coding sequence is TGTGCCGGACACAGGGGTAGAGGAGATAATTCACCCCTCCACTTT.

This chain connects TRBV19 to TRBJ2-1; the D call may be TRBD1 or TRBD2 (6 bases each). Germline V gene lookup returns CDR1 LNHDA and CDR2 SQIVND (reference sequence). V was clipped by 7 bases and J by 4 bases, with 11 bases between them. This CDR3 is 13 amino acids long. CDR3 DNA: TGTGCCAGTAAAGGGGGGATATACAATGAGCAGTTCTTC. As protein: CASKGGIYNEQFF.

V usage is TRBV7-2 and J usage is TRBJ1-6; D is perhaps TRBD1 (5 bases). V shed 1 base and J shed 7 bases, with 11 bases lying between them. Germline V CDR1 and CDR2: SGHTA, FQGNSA. This CDR3 contains 15 residues. The CDR3 DNA follows: TGTGCCAGCAGCTTAGTGGGGGACCGAAATTCACCCCTCCACTTT. Protein sequence: CASSLVGDRNSPLHF.

This clone came up a few times. This chain joins TRBV7-8 and TRBJ2-1, with a tentative D call TRBD2 (6 bases). V lost 5 bases and J 5 bases, leaving 13 bases between the germline ends. The CDR3 is 14 amino acids. Looked up from germline, CDR1 is SGHVS and CDR2 is FQNEAQ. The CDR3 nucleotides are TGTGCCAGCAGCCCAGGAGGGGCTGACAATGAGCAGTTCTTC. This gives the protein CASSPGGADNEQFF. The full variable domain, its missing parts supplied by reference TRBV7-8 and TRBJ2-1, is GAGVSQSPRYKVAKRGQDVALRCDPISGHVSLFWYQQALGQGPEFLTYFQNEAQLDKSGLPSDRFFAERPEGSVSTLKIQRTQQEDSAVYLCASSPGGADNEQFFGPGTRLTVL.

The V gene is TRBV5-4, the J gene TRBJ2-1; TRBD1 matches 8 bases. CDR1 is SGHNT and CDR2 is YYREEE in the germline V gene (reference sequence). The CDR3 extends over 16 amino acids. V shed 4 bases and J 2 bases; nucleotides not matched to a gene: 8. CDR3 nucleotides: TGTGCCAGCAGCCCAGGACAGGGACCCACCTACAATGAGCAGTTCTTC. It specifies CASSPGQGPTYNEQFF.

This clone was found a few times. J is TRBJ2-3 and V is TRBV29-1; D possibly corresponds to TRBD2 (6 bases). This CDR3 spans 15 amino acids. Trimming pared 1 base from V and 3 bases from J, leaving 14 bases between. Germline values: CDR1 SQVTM, CDR2 ANQGSEA. As DNA, the CDR3 is TGCAGCGTTGAAGGGGGGAGGACTCGGACAGATACGCAGTATTTT. Translation: CSVEGGRTRTDTQYF.

The rearrangement uses TRBV30 and TRBJ2-7; D not resolved. V lost 3 bases, J lost 3 bases, and 6 bases lay in between. Germline lookup yields CDR1 GTSNPN and CDR2 SVGIG (reference sequence). The CDR3 extends over 11 amino acids. CDR3 nucleotides: TGTGCCTGGAGGGCGGACTACGAGCAGTACTTC. Its protein is CAWRADYEQYF.

The rearrangement joins TRBV30 to TRBJ1-5; D not certain. Germline values: CDR1 GTSNPN, CDR2 SVGIG (reference sequence). The CDR3 runs to 14 residues. V dropped 2 bases and J dropped 4 bases, with 12 bases sitting between them. The CDR3 sequence: CAWSTSVGNQPQHF. CDR3 DNA: TGTGCCTGGAGTACTTCGGTGGGTAATCAGCCCCAGCATTTT.

The chain recombines TRBV19 with TRBJ1-2; no clear D gene. The V and J ends lost 6 bases and 6 bases respectively, with 20 bases between them. CDR1 LNHDA and CDR2 SQIVND come from the germline V gene (reference sequence). This CDR3 spans 15 amino acids. CDR3 amino acids: CASRNTHTAIHGYTF. CDR3 sequence (DNA): TGTGCCAGTAGAAATACCCATACAGCGATTCATGGCTACACCTTC. The complete variable domain, with remaining parts taken from reference TRBV19 and TRBJ1-2, reads DGGITQSPKYLFRKEGQNVTLSCEQNLNHDAMYWYRQDPGQGLRLIYYSQIVNDFQKGDIAEGYSVSREKKESFPLTVTSAQKNPTAFYLCASRNTHTAIHGYTFGSGTRLTVV.

This clone was observed a handful of times. The chain joins TRBV6-5 to TRBJ1-1; D might be TRBD1 (5 bases). The CDR3 extends over 12 amino acids. Germline loops: CDR1 MNHEY, CDR2 SVGAGI. With 6 bases removed from V and 10 bases from J, the gap between germline ends came to 15 bases. CDR3 DNA: TGTGCCAGCAGCTCGGGGACTCTACCAGCTTTCTTT. Translated, it gives CASSSGTLPAFF.

V gene TRBV29-1 combines with J gene TRBJ1-1; D remains unclear. The CDR3 sequence is 14 residues long. Trimming removed 5 bases at V and 1 base at J, with 14 bases between. Germline-derived CDR1 and CDR2 are SQVTM and ANQGSEA. The DNA for the CDR3 is TGCAGCGTTTTTCGCGGAGGGAGGAACACTGAAGCTTTCTTT. Translating it yields CSVFRGGRNTEAFF. Full variable domain (remainder filled in from reference TRBV29-1 and TRBJ1-1): SAVISQKPSRDICQRGTSLTIQCQVDSQVTMMFWYRQQPGQSLTLIATANQGSEATYESGFVIDKFPISRPNLTFSTLTVSNMSPEDSSIYLCSVFRGGRNTEAFFGQGTRLTVV.

The chain joins TRBV4-3 to TRBJ2-3, with 7 bases aligning to TRBD1. The CDR3 is made up of 15 amino acids. V was clipped by 3 bases and J by 2 bases; unmatched bases: 5. The germline V gene has CDR1 LGHNA and CDR2 YSLEER. The CDR3 protein is CASSHTGTDTDTQYF. CDR3 nucleotides: TGCGCCAGCAGCCATACCGGGACAGACACAGATACGCAGTATTTT.

The chain employs TRBV4-3 and TRBJ1-5; D call uncertain. CDR3 length: 13 amino acids. Looked up from germline, CDR1 is LGHNA and CDR2 is YSLEER. V shed 0 bases and J shed 4 bases, with 4 bases lying between them. The CDR3 protein is CASSQDRNQPQHF. The DNA of the CDR3 is TGCGCCAGCAGCCAAGACAGAAATCAGCCCCAGCATTTT.

This clone was observed a few times. The chain has TRBV6-5 and TRBJ2-5, with 13 nucleotides matching TRBD2. Germline CDR1 and CDR2: MNHEY and SVGAGI. The V gene end was trimmed by 5 bases and the J gene end by 3 bases; junction bases not matched to a gene: 3. The CDR3 contains 15 residues. In DNA, the CDR3 is TGTGCCAGCAGTCCCACTAGCGGGGGGGAAGAGACCCAGTACTTC. This gives the protein CASSPTSGGEETQYF.

The chain joins TRBV29-1 to TRBJ1-2; the D gene is possibly TRBD1 (5 bases). Trimming left V 6 bases short and J 6 bases short, with 17 bases between. Per the germline V gene, CDR1 is SQVTM and CDR2 is ANQGSEA. The CDR3 has 13 amino acids. CDR3 protein: CSVSGNSVDGYTF. Here the CDR3 DNA reads TGCAGCGTCTCAGGGAATTCAGTCGATGGCTACACCTTC.

This clone was seen a few times. CDR3: CASSRQGGRETQYF. In DNA, the CDR3 is TGTGCCAGCAGTAGACAGGGTGGACGCGAGACCCAGTACTTC. The chain uses TRBV6-5 and TRBJ2-5, with 7 bases aligning to TRBD1. Germline CDR1 and CDR2: MNHEY and SVGAGI. V was pared by 5 bases and J by 5 bases, with 8 bases of the junction left unmatched. The CDR3 loop spans 14 amino acids.

The chain combines TRBV30 with TRBJ1-1, with D perhaps TRBD1 (6 bases). Trimming took 4 bases from V and 0 from J, leaving 12 bases between them. This CDR3 is 14 amino acids long. CDR1 and CDR2 (germline): GTSNPN, SVGIG (reference sequence). CDR3 amino acids: CAWKTGPMNTEAFF. Here the CDR3 DNA reads TGTGCCTGGAAGACAGGCCCAATGAACACTGAAGCTTTCTTT.

Here the CDR3 DNA reads TGTGCCAGCAGCGTAGGGGGTAGTACTGATTGGGATACGCAGTATTTT. It codes for CASSVGGSTDWDTQYF. The chain combines TRBV9 with TRBJ2-3; D is unclear. Germline V CDR1 and CDR2: SGDLS, YYNGEE. The V and J ends lost 0 bases and 6 bases respectively, with 17 bases between them. The CDR3 loop spans 16 amino acids. Together with reference TRBV9 and TRBJ2-3, the CDR3 gives the full variable domain: DSGVTQTPKHLITATGQRVTLRCSPRSGDLSVYWYQQSLDQGLQFLIQYYNGEERAKGNILERFSAQQFPDLHSELNLSSLELGDSALYFCASSVGGSTDWDTQYFGPGTRLTVL.